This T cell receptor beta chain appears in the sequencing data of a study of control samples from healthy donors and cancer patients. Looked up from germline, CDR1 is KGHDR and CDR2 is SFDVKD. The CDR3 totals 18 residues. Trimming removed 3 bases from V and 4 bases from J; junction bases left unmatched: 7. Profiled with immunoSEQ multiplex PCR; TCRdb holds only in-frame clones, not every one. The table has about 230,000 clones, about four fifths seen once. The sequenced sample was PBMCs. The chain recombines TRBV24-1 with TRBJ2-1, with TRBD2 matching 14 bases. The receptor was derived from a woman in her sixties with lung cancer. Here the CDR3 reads CATSDPGLAGGGYNEQFF. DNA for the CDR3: TGTGCCACCAGTGATCCCGGACTAGCGGGAGGAGGATACAATGAGCAGTTCTTC.